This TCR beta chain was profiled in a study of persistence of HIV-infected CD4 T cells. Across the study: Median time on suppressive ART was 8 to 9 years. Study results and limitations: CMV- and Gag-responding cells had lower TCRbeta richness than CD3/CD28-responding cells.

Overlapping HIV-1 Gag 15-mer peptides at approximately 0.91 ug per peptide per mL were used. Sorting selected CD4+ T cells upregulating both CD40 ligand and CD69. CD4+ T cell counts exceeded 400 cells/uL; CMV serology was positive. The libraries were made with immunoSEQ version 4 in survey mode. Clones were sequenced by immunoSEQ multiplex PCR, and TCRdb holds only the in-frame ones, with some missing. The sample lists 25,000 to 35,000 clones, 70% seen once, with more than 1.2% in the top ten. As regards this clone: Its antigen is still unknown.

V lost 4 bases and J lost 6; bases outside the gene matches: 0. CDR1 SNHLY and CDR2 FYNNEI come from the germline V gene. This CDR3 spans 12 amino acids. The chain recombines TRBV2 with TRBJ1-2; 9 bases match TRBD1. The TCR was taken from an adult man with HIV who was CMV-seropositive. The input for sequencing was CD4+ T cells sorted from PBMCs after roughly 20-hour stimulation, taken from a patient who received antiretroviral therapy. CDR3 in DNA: TGTGCCAGCAGTGGGGACAGGGATGGCTACACCTTC. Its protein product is CASSGDRDGYTF.